These 4 T cell receptor beta chains were sequenced from one sample in a study of blood T cell repertoires in COVID-19. Data came from immunoSEQ multiplex PCR; TCRdb stores just in-frame clones and leaves some out. Of approximately 80,000 clones in the sample, around 77% were seen once. Source material: peripheral blood. All receptors come from a human donor in a cohort sampled during active COVID-19.

V is TRBV4-1 and J is TRBJ2-7; D is perhaps TRBD1 (6 bases). The germline gives CDR1 MGHRA, CDR2 YSYEKL. V gave up 1 base and J gave up 0 bases, with 10 bases separating them. The CDR3 covers 15 residues. The DNA for the CDR3 is TGCGCCAGCAGCCAAGGGCGGACAGACTCCTACGAGCAGTACTTC. Amino acid sequence: CASSQGRTDSYEQYF.

This clone is a singleton in its sample. This chain connects TRBV5-1 to TRBJ2-1; possibly TRBD2 for D (6 bases). The CDR3 loop spans 16 amino acids. Germline V CDR1 and CDR2: SGHRS, YFSETQ. Deletions cut 0 bases from V and 4 bases from J, with 14 bases between. The CDR3 region is CASSLGTEGIYNEQFF. CDR3 coding DNA: TGCGCCAGCAGCTTGGGGACGGAGGGGATATACAATGAGCAGTTCTTC.

This chain connects TRBV15 to TRBJ2-7, with 8 positions matching TRBD1. This CDR3 is built from 14 residues. V lost 3 bases to trimming and J lost 7 bases; unmatched junction nucleotides: 8. The germline CDR1 and CDR2 sequences are LNHNV and YYDKDF (reference sequence). The CDR3 DNA follows: TGTGCCACCAGCAGTTTCCAGGGGGCGCTTGAGCAGTACTTC. Amino acids: CATSSFQGALEQYF. Based on the CDR3 plus reference TRBV15 and TRBJ2-7, the full variable domain is DAMVIQNPRYQVTQFGKPVTLSCSQTLNHNVMYWYQQKSSQAPKLLFHYYDKDFNNEADTPDNFQSRRPNTSFCFLDIRSPGLGDTAMYLCATSSFQGALEQYFGPGTRLTVT.

The J gene is TRBJ2-3, the V gene TRBV15; D unclear. V was pared by 0 bases and J by 2 bases, with 9 bases between. The CDR3 totals 15 residues. Germline CDR1 LNHNV, CDR2 YYDKDF (reference sequence). The CDR3 protein is CATSRDRVSTDTQYF. The DNA for the CDR3 is TGTGCCACCAGCAGAGATCGGGTCTCCACAGATACGCAGTATTTT.